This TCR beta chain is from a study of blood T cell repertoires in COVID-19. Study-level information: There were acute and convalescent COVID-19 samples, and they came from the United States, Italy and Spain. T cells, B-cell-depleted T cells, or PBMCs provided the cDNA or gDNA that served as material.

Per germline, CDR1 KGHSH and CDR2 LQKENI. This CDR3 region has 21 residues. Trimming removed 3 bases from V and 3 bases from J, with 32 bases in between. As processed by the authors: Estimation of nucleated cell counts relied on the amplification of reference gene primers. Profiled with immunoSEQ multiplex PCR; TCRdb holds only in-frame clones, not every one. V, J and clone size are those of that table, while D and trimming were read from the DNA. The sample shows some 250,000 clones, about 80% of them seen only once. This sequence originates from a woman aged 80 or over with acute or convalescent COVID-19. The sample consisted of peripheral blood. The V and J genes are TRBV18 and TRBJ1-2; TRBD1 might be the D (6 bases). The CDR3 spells CASSPLPSIAQGGSIHYGYTF. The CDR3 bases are TGTGCCAGCTCACCCCTCCCAAGTATCGCACAGGGAGGGTCGATCCACTATGGCTACACCTTC.